The 18 T cell receptor beta chains below come from one sample, sequenced in a study of blood T cell repertoires in COVID-19. Only in-frame clones appear in the TCRdb table, and some are missing; sequencing was by immunoSEQ multiplex PCR. This table holds hundreds of thousands of clones, about 88% found once. Sequenced material: peripheral blood. These receptors came from a man aged 65-85 years with acute or convalescent COVID-19.

The chain has TRBV3-1 (or the pseudogene TRBV3-2) and TRBJ1-2; TRBD1 aligns across 7 bases. J lost 4 bases, V lost 3 bases, and 5 bases had no gene match. Germline CDR1 and CDR2: LGHDT and YNNKEL (reference sequence). The CDR3 runs to 14 residues. The CDR3 protein is CASSQGQRVYGYTF. In DNA form, the CDR3 reads TGTGCCAGCAGCCAGGGACAGCGGGTCTATGGCTACACCTTC.

The chain carries TRBV28 and TRBJ2-7; 9 positions match TRBD1. Germline V gives CDR1 MDHEN, CDR2 SYDVKM. The V gene end was trimmed by 4 bases and the J gene end by 1 base; junction bases not matched to a gene: 5. The CDR3 has 15 amino acids. The CDR3 here is CASSYAGQGSYEQYF. CDR3 nucleotides: TGTGCCAGCAGTTATGCGGGACAGGGTTCCTACGAGCAGTACTTC.

V is TRBV7-9 and J is TRBJ2-1, with TRBD2 matching over 9 bases. Per germline, CDR1 SEHNR and CDR2 FQNEAQ (reference sequence). Trimming cost V 6 bases and J 9 bases; bases outside gene matches: 12. The length of the CDR3 is 15 residues. The CDR3 reads CASSLTGTSSPEQFF. For the CDR3, the DNA is TGTGCCAGCAGTTTAACCGGGACTAGCTCCCCTGAGCAGTTCTTC.

The count of this clone is one. This chain joins TRBV18 and TRBJ2-3; D gene ambiguous. CDR1 KGHSH and CDR2 LQKENI come from the germline V gene. The V end was cut by 2 bases, the J end by 1 base, with 10 bases between. The CDR3 extends over 15 amino acids. Here the CDR3 reads CASSPILVGTDTQYF. The CDR3 DNA reads TGTGCCAGCTCACCAATCCTCGTCGGCACAGATACGCAGTATTTT. The entire variable domain, with the rest obtained from reference TRBV18 and TRBJ2-3, is as follows: NAGVMQNPRHLVRRRGQEARLRCSPMKGHSHVYWYRQLPEEGLKFMVYLQKENIIDESGMPKERFSAEFPKEGPSILRIQQVVRGDSAAYFCASSPILVGTDTQYFGPGTRLTVL.

This chain uses TRBV11-2 with TRBJ2-1, with no clear D. Germline assignment: CDR1 SGHAT and CDR2 FQNNGV. This CDR3 comprises 15 residues. The V end was cut by 1 base, the J end by 4 bases, with 11 bases between. The CDR3 reads CASSLATPQYNEQFF. As DNA, the CDR3 is TGTGCCAGCAGCTTAGCCACCCCACAGTACAATGAGCAGTTCTTC.

This chain joins TRBV3-1 (or the pseudogene TRBV3-2) and TRBJ2-2; TRBD2 agrees at 10 bases. CDR3 length equals 17 residues. V was pared by 4 bases and J by 8 bases, with 13 bases of the junction left unmatched. The germline V gene encodes CDR1 LGHDT and CDR2 YNNKEL (reference sequence). Here the CDR3 DNA reads TGTGCCAGCAGCCCAGGCCCTTCTAGCGGGGGCCCAGGGGAGCTGTTTTTT. This sequence encodes CASSPGPSSGGPGELFF.

The chain employs TRBV5-1 and TRBJ2-5; D unresolved. The CDR3 is made up of 13 amino acids. V was pared by 7 bases and J by 3 bases, with 13 bases between. Germline V CDR1 and CDR2: SGHRS, YFSETQ. CDR3 DNA: TGCGCCAGCCAAACCTGGAGCGAAGAGACCCAGTACTTC. This sequence encodes CASQTWSEETQYF.

The genes are TRBV15 and TRBJ1-2; 7 bases fit TRBD1. V trimming: 0 bases; J trimming: 8 bases; junction bases outside the gene matches: 6. CDR1 is LNHNV, CDR2 YYDKDF, per germline (reference sequence). The CDR3 runs to 14 residues. In DNA form, the CDR3 reads TGTGCCACCAGCAGAGATGCGCCGGGACAGGGCTACACCTTC. Its protein product is CATSRDAPGQGYTF.

CDR3 region: CASTPRGRGAQYF. The CDR3 nucleotides read TGTGCCAGCACCCCGCGCGGGCGGGGGGCCCAGTACTTC. V is TRBV5-4 and J is TRBJ2-5; the match to TRBD2 covers 8 bases. This CDR3 has 13 amino acids. The V segment lost 6 bases and the J segment 9 bases; nucleotides outside the gene matches: 10. Germline CDR1 reads SGHNT; CDR2 reads YYREEE (reference sequence). Combining the CDR3 with reference TRBV5-4 and TRBJ2-5 gives the whole variable domain ETGVTQSPTHLIKTRGQQVTLRCSSQSGHNTVSWYQQALGQGPQFIFQYYREEENGRGNFPPRFSGLQFPNYSSELNVNALELDDSALYLCASTPRGRGAQYFGPGTRLLVL.

V gene TRBV11-2 combines with J gene TRBJ2-7; tentatively, D is TRBD1 (5 bases). Trimming took 4 bases from V and 4 from J, leaving 8 bases between them. CDR3 length: 12 residues. Germline CDR1 reads SGHAT; CDR2 reads FQNNGV. The CDR3 protein is CASSYDRYEQYF. The CDR3 nucleotides read TGTGCCAGCAGCTACGACAGATACGAGCAGTACTTC. Drawing the rest from reference TRBV11-2 and TRBJ2-7, the complete variable domain is EAGVAQSPRYKIIEKRQSVAFWCNPISGHATLYWYQQILGQGPKLLIQFQNNGVVDDSQLPKDRFSAERLKGVDSTLKIQPAKLEDSAVYLCASSYDRYEQYFGPGTRLTVT.

V gene TRBV28 combines with J gene TRBJ2-7, with 10 positions matching TRBD1. The CDR3 sequence is 13 residues long. Germline V lookup: CDR1 MDHEN, CDR2 SYDVKM. With V trimmed by 10 bases and J by 6 bases, 9 bases remained unmatched. This chain's CDR3 is CAIRTGGSGEQYF. The CDR3, as DNA: TGTGCCATCCGGACAGGGGGAAGTGGCGAGCAGTACTTC.

The chain has TRBV27 and TRBJ2-2, with a tentative D call TRBD1 (5 bases). V lost 5 bases, J lost 1 base, and 11 bases lay in between. Per germline, CDR1 MNHEY and CDR2 SMNVEV (reference sequence). CDR3 size: 15 residues. CDR3 in DNA: TGTGCCAGCAGTAGGACACGCGAGAACACCGGGGAGCTGTTTTTT. This codes for CASSRTRENTGELFF.

The rearrangement joins TRBV27 to TRBJ2-4; D remains ambiguous. The CDR3 extends over 11 amino acids. Per the germline V gene, CDR1 is MNHEY and CDR2 is SMNVEV (reference sequence). With 8 bases removed from V and 6 bases from J, the gap between germline ends came to 8 bases. This CDR3 is CASGPGNIQYF. The DNA for the CDR3 is TGTGCCAGCGGGCCAGGAAACATTCAGTACTTC.

In this sample, this clone turned up once. J is TRBJ1-4 and V is TRBV19; D call uncertain. The V end was cut by 5 bases, the J end by 5 bases, with 9 bases between. The CDR3 has 13 residues. Germline V gene sequence: CDR1 LNHDA, CDR2 SQIVND (reference sequence). Here the CDR3 reads CASSLLRNEKLFF. The CDR3 DNA reads as TGTGCCAGTAGTCTTCTGCGGAATGAAAAACTGTTTTTT. Combining the CDR3 with reference TRBV19 and TRBJ1-4 gives the whole variable domain DGGITQSPKYLFRKEGQNVTLSCEQNLNHDAMYWYRQDPGQGLRLIYYSQIVNDFQKGDIAEGYSVSREKKESFPLTVTSAQKNPTAFYLCASSLLRNEKLFFGSGTQLSVL.

The chain joins TRBV7-3 to TRBJ2-2; the D is unclear. Germline V gene data show CDR1 as SGHTA and CDR2 as FQGTGA. The CDR3 loop spans 13 amino acids. V lost 5 bases and J lost 4, with 8 bases in between. The CDR3 loop is CASSPSSTGELFF. The DNA for the CDR3 is TGTGCCAGCAGCCCGTCTAGCACCGGGGAGCTGTTTTTT.

On this clone itself: Other DNA sequences of this sample code for an identical CDR3. The gene calls are TRBV28 and TRBJ1-5; no clear D. CDR1 and CDR2 from the germline V gene are MDHEN and SYDVKM. V was clipped by 4 bases and J by 4 bases, with 14 bases between them. The CDR3 totals 15 residues. CDR3 protein: CASSSGGTGNQPQHF. The CDR3 DNA reads TGTGCCAGCAGTTCTGGAGGTACGGGAAATCAGCCCCAGCATTTT.

The chain joins TRBV4-1 to TRBJ2-3, with 7 bases lining up with TRBD2. The length of the CDR3 is 15 residues. Germline assignment: CDR1 MGHRA and CDR2 YSYEKL. J was trimmed by 1 base and V by 4 bases; bases with no gene match: 5. The CDR3 reads CASSPLRGGTDTQYF. CDR3 in DNA: TGCGCCAGCAGCCCCCTCCGGGGGGGCACAGATACGCAGTATTTT.

J is TRBJ1-2 and V is TRBV20-1; perhaps TRBD1 as D (5 bases). V lost 3 bases, J lost 8 bases, and 25 bases lay in between. Germline-derived CDR1 and CDR2 are DFQATT and SNEGSKA (reference sequence). The CDR3 contains 16 residues. The CDR3 DNA sequence: TGCAGTGCTAGTCCGTTTGACAGATCCCCTTTCGACGGCTACACCTTC. Residues: CSASPFDRSPFDGYTF.